This TCR beta chain was sequenced for a study of blood T cells in healthy people across ages. Notes on the study in general: The lack of PBMC sorting stopped any conclusive naive versus antigen-experienced comparison.

The authors ran a second PCR of 7 to 11 cycles using a sample-barcoded 5' primer and a J-beta primer mix. One entry per CDR3 protein, called by TCRdb with MiXCR from the 5' RACE reads. The sample records 650,000 to 700,000 distinct CDR3 sequences, roughly 32% being singletons. This clonotype was seen only a few times. Its specificity is not known. Samples each had at least 6 micrograms of total RNA extracted. Input material: blood. This clonotype was obtained from a woman aged 80 or older in good health.

Written as DNA, the CDR3 is TGTGCCTGGACCCAGGGCCCCTATGGCTACACCTTC. It is translated as CAWTQGPYGYTF. This chain links TRBV30 with TRBJ1-2; D might be TRBD1 (5 bases). The V end was cut by 4 bases, the J end by 4 bases, with 10 bases between. Germline V gene lookup returns CDR1 GTSNPN and CDR2 SVGIG (reference sequence). The CDR3 has 12 amino acids.